What follows are 12 T cell receptor beta chains derived from one specimen sequenced in a study of blood T cell repertoires in COVID-19. Here immunoSEQ multiplex PCR was the method, and the copy in TCRdb shows in-frame clones only, minus some. The sample contains around 99,000 clones, around three quarters of which appear only once. The sequencing input was peripheral blood. These receptors came from a man in his forties or fifties who had recovered from COVID-19.

This chain joins TRBV28 and TRBJ1-1; 8 bases fit TRBD1. CDR1 MDHEN and CDR2 SYDVKM come from the germline V gene. The CDR3 loop spans 14 amino acids. J was trimmed by 0 bases and V by 5 bases; bases with no gene match: 2. In DNA form, the CDR3 reads TGTGCCAGCAGTCGGACAGGGCTGAACACTGAAGCTTTCTTT. This encodes CASSRTGLNTEAFF.

This clone was counted once. The chain links TRBV11-2 to TRBJ2-2, with TRBD1 identical over 7 bases. This CDR3 has 16 residues. Germline V CDR1 and CDR2: SGHAT, FQNNGV. Losses at the gene ends were 2 bases for V and 3 bases for J; bases not matched to a gene: 6. CDR3 sequence (DNA): TGTGCCAGCAGCTTAATGACAGGGTCGTACACCGGGGAGCTGTTTTTT. Translating it yields CASSLMTGSYTGELFF.

As to this clone: This sample also contains other DNA sequences that code for the same CDR3. The chain has TRBV5-1 and TRBJ2-3; no clear D. CDR1 is SGHRS and CDR2 is YFSETQ in the germline V gene. Trimming removed 4 bases at V and 0 bases at J, with 3 bases between. This CDR3 contains 12 residues. The DNA for the CDR3 is TGCGCCAGCAGCCCGAGCACAGATACGCAGTATTTT. It yields the protein CASSPSTDTQYF.

V is TRBV11-2 and J is TRBJ2-7; 11 nucleotides match TRBD2. This CDR3 is built from 13 residues. The J segment lost 5 bases and the V segment lost 7 bases, leaving 4 bases of the junction unmatched. Germline V gives CDR1 SGHAT, CDR2 FQNNGV. CDR3 bases: TGTGCCAGCACGGGACTAGCGGTCAACGAGCAGTACTTC. Translation: CASTGLAVNEQYF.

The chain recombines TRBV5-1 with TRBJ1-1; D is perhaps TRBD1 (6 bases). CDR1 is SGHRS, CDR2 YFSETQ, per germline. Trimming cost V 4 bases and J 2 bases, with 12 bases left between them. CDR3 length equals 14 residues. In DNA, the CDR3 is TGCGCCAGCAGCCTTCCCAGGGGCAACACTGAAGCTTTCTTT. Translating gives CASSLPRGNTEAFF.

The chain combines TRBV7-9 with TRBJ1-2; TRBD1 matches 7 bases. The CDR3 is 13 amino acids. Germline CDR1 SEHNR, CDR2 FQNEAQ (reference sequence). Trimming at V came to 5 bases and at J to 8 bases, leaving 8 bases not matched to a gene. CDR3 nucleotide sequence: TGTGCCAGCAGCCGCGGGACAGAAGGAGGCTACACCTTC. It encodes CASSRGTEGGYTF.

Comment on this clone: The junction departs from germline at one end; a sequencing error may be responsible. V usage is TRBV7-7 and J usage is TRBJ2-5; TRBD2 is a possible D gene (5 bases). This CDR3 has 14 amino acids. Germline V CDR1 and CDR2: SSHAT, FNYEAQ (reference sequence). The DNA for the CDR3 is TGTGCTAGCAGCCTGTTGAGGGTGGGAGAGACCCAGTACTTC. This codes for CASSLLRVGETQYF.

This chain links TRBV30 with TRBJ1-2, with TRBD1 identical over 7 bases. CDR1 and CDR2 (germline): GTSNPN, SVGIG (reference sequence). Trimming at V came to 4 bases and at J to 4 bases, leaving 12 bases not matched to a gene. This CDR3 has 15 amino acids. In DNA, the CDR3 is TGTGCCTGGAAGATCTTGGGACAGCTCTCCTATGGCTACACCTTC. It yields the protein CAWKILGQLSYGYTF.

This clone was picked up one time. The chain couples TRBV10-3 to TRBJ2-7; tentative D call: TRBD2 (5 bases). Trimming cost V 7 bases and J 2 bases, with 15 bases left between them. This CDR3 spans 14 amino acids. Germline assignment: CDR1 ENHRY and CDR2 SYGVKD. CDR3 DNA: TGTGCCATCAACCCTGGCCGGGGTACCTACGAGCAGTACTTC. Translation gives CAINPGRGTYEQYF.

V usage is TRBV7-2 and J usage is TRBJ2-7; the match to TRBD2 covers 7 bases. V lost 0 bases and J lost 0; bases outside the gene matches: 11. CDR1 is SGHTA, CDR2 FQGNSA, per germline. CDR3 size: 18 residues. The CDR3 loop is CASSLAPLTSIYSYEQYF. CDR3 coding DNA: TGTGCCAGCAGCTTAGCGCCCCTGACTAGCATATACTCCTACGAGCAGTACTTC.

This clone was counted many times. This chain connects TRBV5-6 to TRBJ1-5; a weak D match, TRBD1 (6 bases). This CDR3 is 16 amino acids long. Trimming removed 1 base at V and 3 bases at J, with 14 bases between. Germline V gene data show CDR1 as SGHDT and CDR2 as YYEEEE. CDR3 bases: TGTGCCAGCAGCTTGACCGCGGGGGCGGCCAATCAGCCCCAGCATTTT. This gives the protein CASSLTAGAANQPQHF.

The V call is TRBV3-1 (or the pseudogene TRBV3-2), the J call TRBJ1-2, with 7 bases that match TRBD1. The ends lost 1 base at V and 0 bases at J; junction bases unmatched: 2. The germline gives CDR1 LGHDT, CDR2 YNNKEL (reference sequence). The length of the CDR3 is 15 residues. DNA of the CDR3: TGTGCCAGCAGCCAAGGACAGGGAACTAACTATGGCTACACCTTC. Amino acids: CASSQGQGTNYGYTF.